The rows below give T cell receptor beta chains drawn from one sample of a study of T cells after yellow fever vaccination. From the 5' RACE reads, TCRdb called clonotypes with MiXCR, one entry per CDR3 protein. This table has about 150,000 distinct CDR3 sequences, roughly 6.7% appearing once. The sequencing used CD4+ T cells sorted from PBMCs, collected 10 days after the yellow fever booster vaccination. Every receptor here comes from a man aged 25-45 years who received the YFV17D yellow fever vaccine. Each CDR3 is given with its conserved first and last residue. The D gene is left open where the match is weak. Some rows have no size entry. The others give once, few or many, or a class for an expanded clone.

>TRBJ2-3|TRBV7-2|many|-
CASSSRETDTQYF
TGTGCCAGCAGCTCGCGAGAGACAGATACGCAGTATTTT
>TRBJ1-2|TRBV20-1|-|-
CSASERGVGTSYGYTF
TGCAGTGCTAGCGAGAGGGGGGTCGGGACATCTTATGGCTACACCTTC
>TRBJ2-1|TRBV29-1|many|-
CSVAHRESNEQFF
TGCAGCGTTGCCCACAGGGAAAGCAATGAGCAGTTCTTC
>TRBJ2-1|TRBV5-1|many|-
CASSLGRAAYNEQFF
TGCGCCAGCAGCTTGGGAAGGGCTGCCTACAATGAGCAGTTCTTC
>TRBJ2-3|TRBV2|many|TRBD2
CARGGSLKADTQYF
TGTGCCAGGGGAGGGAGTTTAAAGGCAGATACGCAGTATTTT
>TRBJ2-7|TRBV10-3|many|-
CAINRGYFYEQYF
TGTGCCATCAATCGCGGATACTTCTACGAGCAGTACTTC
>TRBJ2-7|TRBV5-1|-|-
CASRGPSEEQYF
TGCGCCAGCAGAGGGCCCTCAGAAGAGCAGTACTTC
>TRBJ2-5|TRBV12-3/TRBV12-4|many|-
CASSKQGNQETQYF
TGTGCCAGCAGTAAACAGGGCAACCAAGAGACCCAGTACTTC
>TRBJ1-5|TRBV29-1|few|-
CSVRTQNQPQHF
TGCAGCGTCAGGACACAGAATCAGCCCCAGCATTTT
>TRBJ2-2|TRBV15|-|-
CATSWGGELFF
TGTGCCACCAGCTGGGGCGGGGAGCTGTTTTTT
>TRBJ2-7|TRBV20-1|many|-
CSARVSSSYEQYF
TGCAGTGCCAGGGTGAGCAGCTCCTACGAGCAGTACTTC
>TRBJ2-7|TRBV19|many|-
CASSITPSTPDEQYF
TGTGCCAGTAGTATCACACCTTCCACACCCGACGAGCAGTACTTC
>TRBJ2-2|TRBV5-1|many|-
CASSLVLMNTGELFF
TGCGCCAGCAGCTTGGTTCTGATGAACACCGGGGAGCTGTTTTTT
>TRBJ1-6|TRBV28|few|TRBD1
CASRGQGGGSPLHF
TGTGCCAGCAGGGGACAGGGGGGCGGATCACCCCTCCACTTT
>TRBJ2-5|TRBV7-2|many|TRBD2
CASSFLAGGLIETQYF
TGTGCCAGCAGCTTCCTAGCGGGGGGTTTAATAGAGACCCAGTACTTC
>TRBJ2-7|TRBV27|-|TRBD2
CASSSPAGGAYEQYF
TGTGCCAGCAGTTCTCCGGCGGGGGGGGCCTACGAGCAGTACTTC
>TRBJ2-2|TRBV5-5|many|-
CASSLNSRVVSGELFF
TGTGCCAGCAGCTTAAACTCGCGGGTCGTGAGCGGGGAGCTGTTTTTT
>TRBJ1-2|TRBV6-2/TRBV6-3|many|-
CASGRGTEQGYTF
TGTGCCAGCGGTCGGGGGACTGAGCAAGGCTACACCTTC
>TRBJ2-5|TRBV19|-|TRBD1
CASSTMPGTGHETQYF
TGTGCCAGTAGTACCATGCCGGGGACAGGGCACGAGACCCAGTACTTC
>TRBJ2-5|TRBV5-1|many|TRBD2
CASSGGLAGGQETQYF
TGCGCCAGCAGCGGGGGACTAGCGGGAGGCCAAGAGACCCAGTACTTC
>TRBJ1-3|TRBV5-6|few|-
CASSLPSSGNTIYF
TGTGCCAGCAGCCTCCCGAGCTCTGGAAACACCATATATTTT
>TRBJ1-2|TRBV18|many|TRBD1
CASSPRSDRVGLGYTF
TGTGCCAGCTCACCACGGTCGGACAGGGTTGGCCTTGGCTACACCTTC
>TRBJ1-2|TRBV5-1|few|-
CASSVGISGGYTF
TGCGCCAGCAGCGTCGGGATTTCGGGGGGCTACACCTTC
>TRBJ2-1|TRBV5-6|-|-
CASSRGTDRYNEQFF
TGTGCCAGCAGCCGGGGGACTGACCGCTACAATGAGCAGTTCTTC
>TRBJ2-7|TRBV20-1|many|-
CSASDGSSYEQYF
TGCAGTGCATCCGACGGATCCTCCTACGAGCAGTACTTC
>TRBJ2-1|TRBV6-2/TRBV6-3|many|TRBD2
CASSYNALAGGQQPYNEQFF
TGTGCCAGCAGTTACAATGCCCTAGCGGGAGGGCAACAGCCCTACAATGAGCAGTTCTTC
>TRBJ2-7|TRBV27|many|-
CASRDRAERYEQYF
TGTGCCAGCAGGGACCGAGCAGAAAGATACGAGCAGTACTTC